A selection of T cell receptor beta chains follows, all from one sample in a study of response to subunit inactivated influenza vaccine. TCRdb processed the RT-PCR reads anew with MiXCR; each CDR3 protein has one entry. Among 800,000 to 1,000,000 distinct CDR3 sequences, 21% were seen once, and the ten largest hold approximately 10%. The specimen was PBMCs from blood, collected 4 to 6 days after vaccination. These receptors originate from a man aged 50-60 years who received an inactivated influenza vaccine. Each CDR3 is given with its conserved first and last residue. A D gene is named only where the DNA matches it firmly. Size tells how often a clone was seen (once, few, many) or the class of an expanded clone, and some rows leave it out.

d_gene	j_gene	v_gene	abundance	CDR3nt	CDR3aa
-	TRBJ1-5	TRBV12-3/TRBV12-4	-	TGTGCCAGCAGTTTAGCGCAAAGTGAGAGCAATCAGCCCCAGCATTTT	CASSLAQSESNQPQHF
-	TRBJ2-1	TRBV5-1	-	TGCGCCAGCAGCCCCCCGCTAACAGGCGCCCATGAGCAGTTCTTC	CASSPPLTGAHEQFF
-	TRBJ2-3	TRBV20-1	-	TGCAGTGTAGGGAAGTCAGATACGCAGTATTTT	CSVGKSDTQYF
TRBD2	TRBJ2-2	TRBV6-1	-	TGTGCCACGACTAGCGTCGGGGAGCTGTTTTTT	CATTSVGELFF
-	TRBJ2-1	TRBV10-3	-	TGTGCCATCAGCCCCGCTAATCCAGCCTACAATGAGCAGTTCTTC	CAISPANPAYNEQFF
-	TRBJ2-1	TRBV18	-	TGTGCCAGCTCACCGGGGCTGTCCAAGCAACCTGAGCAGTTCTTC	CASSPGLSKQPEQFF
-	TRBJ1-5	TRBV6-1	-	TGTGCCAGCGGACGGGGAGGGGATCAGCCCCAGCATTTT	CASGRGGDQPQHF
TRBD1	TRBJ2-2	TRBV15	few	TGTGCCACCAGCAGAGACCGACAGGGGGTGAGGACCGGGGAGCTGTTTTTT	CATSRDRQGVRTGELFF
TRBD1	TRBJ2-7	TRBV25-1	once	TGTGCCACCCGGGACAGGGGGCACGGGGAGCAGTACTTC	CATRDRGHGEQYF
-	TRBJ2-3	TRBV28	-	TGTGCCAGCAGTCCGGACGGGGGGCGCGGTGGCACAGATACGCAGTATTTT	CASSPDGGRGGTDTQYF
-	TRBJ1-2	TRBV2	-	TGTGCCAGCAGTGGAGGGAGAGGGGGGGCGCAAGGCTACACCTTC	CASSGGRGGAQGYTF
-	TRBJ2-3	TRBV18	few	TGTGCCAGCTCACCACAAGGTCCCTCCACAGATACGCAGTATTTT	CASSPQGPSTDTQYF
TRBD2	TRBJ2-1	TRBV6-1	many	TGTGCCAGCAAGGGGATCGGCGGGGGAAGCTCCTACAATGAGCAGTTCTTC	CASKGIGGGSSYNEQFF
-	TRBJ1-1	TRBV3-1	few	TGTGCCAGCAGCCAGCCTACTCGGTATTCTGAAGCTTTCTTT	CASSQPTRYSEAFF
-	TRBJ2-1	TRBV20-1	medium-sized	TGCAGTGCTAGAGGGCGGTACTCCTACAATGAGCAGTTCTTC	CSARGRYSYNEQFF